Shown below are 12 T cell receptor beta chains from a single sample sequenced in a study of blood T cell repertoires in COVID-19. Sequenced by immunoSEQ multiplex PCR; TCRdb stores in-frame clones only, minus some. The sample contains more than 95,000 clones, approximately 81% of which appear only once. The sequenced material came from peripheral blood. These receptors all come from an elderly man with acute or convalescent COVID-19.

This clone occurred a few times. The CDR3 spells CASSSRRTGHQETQYF. CDR3 sequence (DNA): TGTGCCAGCAGCTCACGTAGGACAGGGCATCAAGAGACCCAGTACTTC. This chain connects TRBV7-6 to TRBJ2-5; 8 bases fit TRBD1. This CDR3 region has 16 residues. The J segment lost 2 bases and the V segment lost 4 bases, leaving 9 bases of the junction unmatched. Germline CDR1 SGHVS, CDR2 FNYEAQ.

J is TRBJ2-7 and V is TRBV28; D may be TRBD1 (6 bases). V was shortened by 6 bases and J by 3 bases, with 12 bases between the two germline ends. Germline V gives CDR1 MDHEN, CDR2 SYDVKM. CDR3 length: 13 amino acids. CDR3 in DNA: TGTGCCAGCAGCCCCGGACAGAACTACGAGCAGTACTTC. It encodes CASSPGQNYEQYF. Looking up the rest from reference TRBV28 and TRBJ2-7 gives the full variable domain: DVKVTQSSRYLVKRTGEKVFLECVQDMDHENMFWYRQDPGLGLRLIYFSYDVKMKEKGDIPEGYSVSREKKERFSLILESASTNQTSMYLCASSPGQNYEQYFGPGTRLTVT.

This chain links TRBV14 with TRBJ1-4, with D unresolved. Trimming took 5 bases from V and 11 from J, leaving 12 bases between them. This CDR3 has 12 amino acids. Germline V CDR1 and CDR2: SGHDN, FVKESK. Written as DNA, the CDR3 is TGTGCCAGCAGCAAGGTTAGGGAGAAACTGTTTTTT. Its translation is CASSKVREKLFF.

V gene TRBV5-1 combines with J gene TRBJ1-4; D is unresolved. This CDR3 is 15 amino acids long. Between the trimmed V and J ends, which lost 7 bases and 0 bases, there was a span of 13 bases. The germline V gene encodes CDR1 SGHRS and CDR2 YFSETQ. The CDR3 spells CASGSLGATNEKLFF. The CDR3 DNA follows: TGCGCCAGCGGCAGCTTAGGAGCAACTAATGAAAAACTGTTTTTT.

The chain combines TRBV28 with TRBJ1-1, with D hard to call. Trimming took 6 bases from V and 0 from J, leaving 17 bases between them. CDR1 and CDR2 (germline): MDHEN, SYDVKM. The length of the CDR3 is 16 residues. CDR3 protein: CASSRGGAPMNTEAFF. In nucleotides, the CDR3 is TGTGCCAGCAGCCGAGGAGGCGCACCTATGAACACTGAAGCTTTCTTT.

The chain has TRBV28 and TRBJ2-7; a possible D gene is TRBD1 (5 bases). Germline CDR1 and CDR2: MDHEN and SYDVKM. This CDR3 contains 13 residues. Trimming pared 4 bases from V and 6 bases from J, leaving 13 bases between. The CDR3 reads CASSSLGPIEQYF. Here the CDR3 DNA reads TGTGCCAGCAGTTCTCTGGGGCCAATCGAGCAGTACTTC. The full variable domain, rest sourced from reference TRBV28 and TRBJ2-7, is DVKVTQSSRYLVKRTGEKVFLECVQDMDHENMFWYRQDPGLGLRLIYFSYDVKMKEKGDIPEGYSVSREKKERFSLILESASTNQTSMYLCASSSLGPIEQYFGPGTRLTVT.

This chain connects TRBV6-5 to TRBJ1-4; D is uncertain. Germline lookup yields CDR1 MNHEY and CDR2 SVGAGI. Trimming took 2 bases from V and 5 from J, leaving 3 bases between them. The CDR3 covers 12 residues. The CDR3 loop reads CASSYLNEKLFF. In nucleotides, the CDR3 is TGTGCCAGCAGTTACCTGAATGAAAAACTGTTTTTT.

This chain joins TRBV5-1 and TRBJ2-3, with TRBD2 matching over 11 bases. Germline trimming cut 4 bases from V and 2 bases from J; bases unmatched to any gene: 6. This CDR3 contains 16 residues. Germline-derived CDR1 and CDR2 are SGHRS and YFSETQ. DNA of the CDR3: TGCGCCAGCAGCATCTTAGCGGGAGGGTTCACAGATACGCAGTATTTT. Protein: CASSILAGGFTDTQYF.

This sequence joins TRBV18 and TRBJ2-5, with TRBD1 matching over 10 bases. V shed 2 bases and J 4 bases; nucleotides not matched to a gene: 1. From germline, CDR1 is KGHSH and CDR2 LQKENI. This CDR3 region has 14 residues. This CDR3 reads CASSPDRGPETQYF. The CDR3, as DNA: TGTGCCAGCTCACCAGACAGGGGGCCAGAGACCCAGTACTTC. The variable domain in full, completed from reference TRBV18 and TRBJ2-5, reads NAGVMQNPRHLVRRRGQEARLRCSPMKGHSHVYWYRQLPEEGLKFMVYLQKENIIDESGMPKERFSAEFPKEGPSILRIQQVVRGDSAAYFCASSPDRGPETQYFGPGTRLLVL.

The gene calls are TRBV28 and TRBJ1-4; D unclear. CDR1 MDHEN and CDR2 SYDVKM come from the germline V gene. Trimming took off 3 bases at V and 5 bases at J, with 4 bases between the two ends. CDR3 size: 12 residues. For the CDR3, the DNA is TGTGCCAGCAGTTTCTTGAATGAAAAACTGTTTTTT. Its translation: CASSFLNEKLFF.

This clone was counted a few times. The CDR3 region has the DNA TGCGCCAGCAGCCTAAATCCTCAGGGTATCTATGGCTACACCTTC. Amino acids: CASSLNPQGIYGYTF. This sequence joins TRBV5-1 and TRBJ1-2, with D possibly being TRBD1 (5 bases). The length of the CDR3 is 15 residues. V lost 4 bases and J 4 bases, leaving 17 bases between the germline ends. Germline V gives CDR1 SGHRS, CDR2 YFSETQ.

The chain is built from TRBV6-1 and TRBJ2-7, with D maybe TRBD2 (6 bases). CDR3 length: 14 amino acids. Germline-derived CDR1 and CDR2 are MNHNS and SASEGT. V was shortened by 1 base and J by 4 bases, with 11 bases between the two germline ends. The CDR3 reads CASSEVGGRYEQYF. The DNA of the CDR3 is TGTGCCAGCAGTGAAGTGGGGGGTAGGTACGAGCAGTACTTC.